The present entry profiles one TCR beta chain with its context. TCR cDNA molecules each carried a unique molecular identifier. One entry per CDR3 protein, called by TCRdb with MiXCR from the 5' RACE reads. The profile shows roughly 17,000 distinct CDR3 sequences, approximately 11% of them singletons. The time point denotes: blood at routine non-recurrence follow-up after resection. This specimen belongs to a study of spatial heterogeneity in lung cancer. Across the study: Where they were available, follow-up PBMC samples were sequenced, at a median of roughly two years after resection. On average, each unique TCR and UMI combination appeared more than ten times in raw reads.

The CDR3 contains 15 residues. The germline V gene encodes CDR1 SNHLY and CDR2 FYNNEI. V lost 1 base and J 0 bases, leaving 8 bases between the germline ends. Sequencing used PBMCs, obtained at follow-up. V and J are TRBV2 and TRBJ2-3; perhaps TRBD1 as D (6 bases). This sequence originates from a female donor with early-stage non-small cell lung cancer. The CDR3 DNA sequence: TGTGCCAGCAGTGAAGGGACAGTGAGCACAGATACGCAGTATTTT. Residues: CASSEGTVSTDTQYF.